This T cell receptor beta chain was recorded in a study of blood T cell repertoires in COVID-19. V dropped 4 bases and J dropped 7; count of bases not matched to a gene: 9. The CDR3 is made up of 15 amino acids. The germline gives CDR1 SGHKS, CDR2 YYEKEE (reference sequence). Authors' methods: By means of reference gene primer amplification, nucleated cell counts were estimated. TCRdb's copy holds only in-frame clones and misses some; the assay was immunoSEQ multiplex PCR. V, J and clone size reflect that table, while D and trimming were determined from the DNA. The sample records approximately 300,000 clones, roughly 90% being singletons.

This rearrangement joins TRBV5-5 to TRBJ1-4, with 8 bases fitting TRBD1. This clonotype was obtained from a man between 18 and 35 years old who had recovered from COVID-19. Sequencing used peripheral blood. CDR3 nucleotides: TGTGCCAGCAGCAGTGACAGGGGACTAAGTGAAAAACTGTTTTTT. Its protein product is CASSSDRGLSEKLFF. The complete variable domain, with remaining parts taken from reference TRBV5-5 and TRBJ1-4, reads DAGVTQSPTHLIKTRGQQVTLRCSPISGHKSVSWYQQVLGQGPQFIFQYYEKEERGRGNFPDRFSARQFPNYSSELNVNALLLGDSALYLCASSSDRGLSEKLFFGSGTQLSVL.